This TCR beta chain stems from a study of radiotherapy plus CTLA-4 blockade in lung cancer. Overall study findings and caveats: Early clone dynamics of blood T cells, plus interferon-beta, reportedly predicted response best. Tumor-derived TCR clones expanded in blood after radiotherapy plus ipilimumab.

Between the trimmed V and J ends, which lost 5 bases and 1 base, there was a span of 11 bases. Germline V CDR1 and CDR2: SGHTA, FQGNSA. This CDR3 is 14 amino acids long. Clones were sequenced by immunoSEQ multiplex PCR, and TCRdb holds only the in-frame ones, with some missing. The table includes tens of thousands of clones, over 75% detected once. A few counts support this clone. Its antigen is currently unknown. Sequenced here: peripheral blood, sampled from a patient treated with radiotherapy plus ipilimumab. The sequence derives from a human donor with non-small cell lung cancer who had a complete response to radiotherapy plus ipilimumab. The chain joins TRBV7-2 to TRBJ2-5; TRBD2 is a possible D gene (6 bases). This chain's CDR3 is CASSPGTVQETQYF. CDR3 coding DNA: TGTGCCAGCAGCCCCGGGACTGTCCAAGAGACCCAGTACTTC.